Each of the 27 T cell receptor beta chains below was sequenced from the same sample in a study of graft-versus-host responses after intestinal transplantation. Assay: immunoSEQ multiplex PCR; the TCRdb copy retains only in-frame clones and omits some. The sample shows about 110,000 clones, around 90% of them seen only once. These receptors' targets are unknown. Source: unstimulated CD4+ T cells sorted from spleen or lymph node cells, taken before transplant. These receptors all come from a human donor who was the organ donor for an intestinal transplant.

The chain uses TRBV5-5 and TRBJ2-7; D remains ambiguous. V lost 3 bases and J lost 5, with 18 bases in between. The germline CDR1 and CDR2 sequences are SGHKS and YYEKEE (reference sequence). The length of the CDR3 is 15 residues. This CDR3 reads CASSSPRNSVDEQYF. The CDR3 DNA follows: TGTGCCAGCAGCTCCCCCAGGAATTCGGTCGACGAGCAGTACTTC.

The V gene is TRBV28, the J gene TRBJ1-4; maybe TRBD1 (6 bases). This CDR3 is built from 14 residues. The germline V and J ends were trimmed by 2 bases and 6 bases, with 10 bases remaining between them. In germline, CDR1 is MDHEN, CDR2 SYDVKM. The CDR3 DNA follows: TGTGCCAGCAGTTTACAGGGGCTGGATGAAAAACTGTTTTTT. Residues: CASSLQGLDEKLFF. The full variable domain, completed using reference TRBV28 and TRBJ1-4, is DVKVTQSSRYLVKRTGEKVFLECVQDMDHENMFWYRQDPGLGLRLIYFSYDVKMKEKGDIPEGYSVSREKKERFSLILESASTNQTSMYLCASSLQGLDEKLFFGSGTQLSVL.

V usage is TRBV7-2 and J usage is TRBJ1-2; D not certain. The CDR3 spans 14 residues. V shed 2 bases and J shed 4 bases, with 11 bases lying between them. Looked up from germline, CDR1 is SGHTA and CDR2 is FQGNSA. In DNA, the CDR3 is TGTGCCAGCAGCTTATTACAGAGCACCTATGGCTACACCTTC. It is translated as CASSLLQSTYGYTF.

The chain recombines TRBV7-8 with TRBJ1-6; a possible D gene is TRBD1 (5 bases). Germline V lookup: CDR1 SGHVS, CDR2 FQNEAQ. CDR3 length equals 14 residues. V lost 2 bases, J lost 6 bases, and 8 bases lay in between. For the CDR3, the DNA is TGTGCCAGCAGCTTAACAGGCGTTAATTCACCCCTCCACTTT. This translates into CASSLTGVNSPLHF. The variable domain in full, completed from reference TRBV7-8 and TRBJ1-6, reads GAGVSQSPRYKVAKRGQDVALRCDPISGHVSLFWYQQALGQGPEFLTYFQNEAQLDKSGLPSDRFFAERPEGSVSTLKIQRTQQEDSAVYLCASSLTGVNSPLHFGNGTRLTVT.

This chain links TRBV29-1 with TRBJ1-2; D ambiguous. CDR3 length equals 11 residues. Deletions cut 5 bases from V and 4 bases from J, with 8 bases between. The germline CDR1 and CDR2 sequences are SQVTM and ANQGSEA. The CDR3 DNA reads TGCAGCGTTCTCGTCGGCTATGGCTACACCTTC. Protein sequence: CSVLVGYGYTF.

The chain links TRBV19 to TRBJ2-1; 10 positions agree with TRBD2. There are 17 residues in the CDR3. The germline CDR1 and CDR2 sequences are LNHDA and SQIVND (reference sequence). Germline trimming cut 6 bases from V and 4 bases from J; bases unmatched to any gene: 12. CDR3 sequence: CASSQTLAGAGYNEQFF. CDR3 DNA: TGTGCCAGTAGCCAAACCCTAGCGGGAGCTGGGTACAATGAGCAGTTCTTC.

The rearrangement uses TRBV7-7 and TRBJ2-2, with 7 nucleotides matching TRBD1. The CDR3 spans 15 residues. Germline V gene data show CDR1 as SSHAT and CDR2 as FNYEAQ (reference sequence). V shed 8 bases, J shed 0 bases, and the junction held 6 bases outside the gene matches. The CDR3 DNA follows: TGTGCCAGCTCAACCGGGACAGCGAACACCGGGGAGCTGTTTTTT. Translation: CASSTGTANTGELFF.

The chain couples TRBV28 to TRBJ1-1; no reliable D call. The CDR3 contains 15 residues. V gave up 4 bases and J gave up 1 base, with 13 bases separating them. The germline V gene has CDR1 MDHEN and CDR2 SYDVKM. The chain's CDR3 is CASSSLERQNTEAFF. Here the CDR3 DNA reads TGTGCCAGCAGTTCTTTGGAGCGACAGAACACTGAAGCTTTCTTT.

The rearrangement links TRBV30 to TRBJ2-7, with D perhaps matching TRBD1 (7 bases). V was cut by 8 bases and J by 6 bases, with 26 bases left in between. CDR3 length: 15 amino acids. Germline CDR1 is GTSNPN and CDR2 is SVGIG (reference sequence). CDR3 sequence: CALKGPTGRSGEQYF. Written as DNA, the CDR3 is TGTGCCCTTAAGGGTCCGACAGGGAGGTCCGGCGAGCAGTACTTC.

About this clone itself: The junction departs from germline at one end; a sequencing error may be responsible. This chain joins TRBV7-7 and TRBJ2-5; maybe TRBD1 (6 bases). This CDR3 is 15 amino acids long. Germline V gene lookup returns CDR1 SSHAT and CDR2 FNYEAQ (reference sequence). The CDR3 DNA reads TGTGCTAGCAGCTTAGCGAGGGGGAACCAAGAGACCCAGTACTTC. Amino acid sequence: CASSLARGNQETQYF. The variable domain in full, with the rest retrieved from reference TRBV7-7 and TRBJ2-5, is GAGVSQSPRYKVTKRGQDVTLRCDPISSHATLYWYQQALGQGPEFLTYFNYEAQPDKSGLPSDRFSAERPEGSISTLTIQRTEQRDSAMYRCASSLARGNQETQYFGPGTRLLVL.

This clone was counted a single time. The chain combines TRBV19 with TRBJ2-1; the D gene is possibly TRBD2 (6 bases). Germline values: CDR1 LNHDA, CDR2 SQIVND (reference sequence). V gave up 5 bases and J gave up 7 bases, with 21 bases separating them. The CDR3 is 16 amino acids. CDR3 region: CASSPPLGGVTNEQFF. In nucleotides, the CDR3 is TGTGCCAGTAGTCCACCTTTGGGGGGAGTGACTAATGAGCAGTTCTTC.

As regards this clone: Other DNA sequences within the sample encode an identical CDR3. V is TRBV5-1 and J is TRBJ2-5, with D unresolved. Germline lookup yields CDR1 SGHRS and CDR2 YFSETQ. The CDR3 loop spans 12 amino acids. Trimming left V 0 bases short and J 4 bases short, with 4 bases between. The CDR3, as DNA: TGCGCCAGCAGCTTGGAAGGAGAGACCCAGTACTTC. As protein: CASSLEGETQYF.

This rearrangement joins TRBV28 to TRBJ2-2; a weak D match, TRBD2 (5 bases). Trimming shortened V by 2 bases and J by 2 bases, and 6 bases separated the two germline ends. CDR1 MDHEN and CDR2 SYDVKM come from the germline V gene. CDR3 size: 14 residues. The CDR3 sequence: CASSLAGNTGELFF. CDR3 bases: TGTGCCAGCAGTTTAGCGGGTAACACCGGGGAGCTGTTTTTT.

The chain recombines TRBV5-4 with TRBJ2-1; TRBD1 matches at 7 bases. Trimming at V came to 4 bases and at J to 4 bases, leaving 11 bases not matched to a gene. The germline V gene has CDR1 SGHNT and CDR2 YYREEE (reference sequence). This CDR3 contains 16 residues. The CDR3 region is CASSRYGTAEYNEQFF. In nucleotides, the CDR3 is TGTGCCAGCAGCCGATACGGGACAGCAGAATACAATGAGCAGTTCTTC.

The V call is TRBV19, the J call TRBJ2-3, with D tentatively TRBD2 (5 bases). This CDR3 spans 12 amino acids. CDR1 is LNHDA, CDR2 SQIVND, per germline (reference sequence). The germline V and J ends were trimmed by 5 bases and 10 bases, with 13 bases remaining between them. CDR3 sequence (DNA): TGTGCCAGTAGTTTCTACAACGGGGCGCAGTATTTT. Translated, it gives CASSFYNGAQYF. Looking up the rest from reference TRBV19 and TRBJ2-3 gives the full variable domain: DGGITQSPKYLFRKEGQNVTLSCEQNLNHDAMYWYRQDPGQGLRLIYYSQIVNDFQKGDIAEGYSVSREKKESFPLTVTSAQKNPTAFYLCASSFYNGAQYFGPGTRLTVL.

The chain employs TRBV6-1 and TRBJ2-3, with D tentatively TRBD2 (6 bases). V lost 6 bases, J lost 10 bases, and 20 bases lay in between. The germline gives CDR1 MNHNS, CDR2 SASEGT. The CDR3 covers 14 residues. The DNA of the CDR3 is TGTGCCAGCAGGGATCAAGCGGGTACCTTGGCGCAGTATTTT. Translating gives CASRDQAGTLAQYF.

The chain links TRBV7-6 to TRBJ2-5, with 10 bases lining up with TRBD2. The germline V gene encodes CDR1 SGHVS and CDR2 FNYEAQ. The J segment lost 2 bases and the V segment lost 5 bases, leaving 17 bases of the junction unmatched. CDR3 length: 19 residues. CDR3 residues: CASSPKWSLASGSQETQYF. In DNA form, the CDR3 reads TGTGCCAGCAGCCCCAAGTGGAGTCTGGCTAGCGGGAGTCAAGAGACCCAGTACTTC.

V gene TRBV19 combines with J gene TRBJ1-2; 7 nucleotides agree with TRBD1. Germline loops: CDR1 LNHDA, CDR2 SQIVND (reference sequence). CDR3 length: 12 amino acids. V gave up 6 bases and J gave up 5 bases; unmatched junction bases: 3. The CDR3 region has the DNA TGTGCCAGTAGCCCGGGACAGTATGGCTACACCTTC. Translation: CASSPGQYGYTF.

V is TRBV5-1 and J is TRBJ2-7; D unresolved. This CDR3 is built from 15 residues. Trimming pared 0 bases from V and 2 bases from J, leaving 12 bases between. Germline assignment: CDR1 SGHRS and CDR2 YFSETQ. The CDR3 DNA follows: TGCGCCAGCAGCTTGGGGCAGACACTACCCTACGAGCAGTACTTC. Protein sequence: CASSLGQTLPYEQYF.

With regard to this clone: Other DNA sequences of this sample code for an identical CDR3. The CDR3, as DNA: TGTGCCAGTATAGGCCGCAGGGCGGCTTACTACGAGCAGTACTTC. It is translated as CASIGRRAAYYEQYF. The chain employs TRBV19 and TRBJ2-7; tentatively, D is TRBD1 (5 bases). CDR3 length: 15 residues. Germline CDR1 LNHDA, CDR2 SQIVND (reference sequence). V dropped 7 bases and J dropped 3 bases, with 19 bases sitting between them.

This chain links TRBV9 with TRBJ1-3; no reliable D call. Trimming removed 2 bases at V and 0 bases at J, with 3 bases between. The V gene's germline CDR1 is SGDLS and CDR2 YYNGEE. The CDR3 totals 13 residues. CDR3 coding DNA: TGTGCCAGCAGCGTCGCCTCTGGAAACACCATATATTTT. Amino acids: CASSVASGNTIYF.

The chain's CDR3 is CASRRAGVNQPQHF. In DNA form, the CDR3 reads TGTGCCAGTAGGAGAGCAGGGGTCAATCAGCCCCAGCATTTT. This sequence joins TRBV19 and TRBJ1-5; D is possibly TRBD1 (6 bases). Trimming pared 6 bases from V and 3 bases from J, leaving 12 bases between. Germline lookup yields CDR1 LNHDA and CDR2 SQIVND (reference sequence). The CDR3 covers 14 residues.

As for this clone: This sample also contains other DNA sequences that code for the same CDR3. The CDR3 bases are TGCGCCAGCAGCTTGGATAGCTACAATGAGCAGTTCTTC. This translates into CASSLDSYNEQFF. The chain combines TRBV5-1 with TRBJ2-1; unclear D gene. Germline V gene data show CDR1 as SGHRS and CDR2 as YFSETQ. There are 13 residues in the CDR3. The V end lost 0 bases, the J end lost 3 bases, and 4 bases lay between the germline ends.

This clone was recorded once. The rearrangement joins TRBV10-1 to TRBJ2-3; 10 bases match TRBD2. The CDR3 is 18 amino acids. Germline V lookup: CDR1 WNHNN, CDR2 SYGVQD (reference sequence). V trimming: 0 bases; J trimming: 0 bases; junction bases outside the gene matches: 6. The CDR3 spells CASSESIASGSSTDTQYF. In DNA form, the CDR3 reads TGCGCCAGCAGTGAGTCGATCGCTAGCGGGAGTAGCACAGATACGCAGTATTTT.

The V gene is TRBV6-5, the J gene TRBJ2-1; D is undetermined. Trimming took 10 bases from V and 2 from J, leaving 6 bases between them. The germline V gene encodes CDR1 MNHEY and CDR2 SVGAGI. The CDR3 extends over 11 amino acids. CDR3 residues: CATGAYNEQFF. The CDR3 DNA sequence: TGTGCCACAGGTGCCTACAATGAGCAGTTCTTC.

The chain has TRBV7-9 and TRBJ2-5; D is unclear. The CDR3 covers 15 residues. Germline V lookup: CDR1 SEHNR, CDR2 FQNEAQ (reference sequence). V lost 1 base and J 1 base, leaving 10 bases between the germline ends. In DNA form, the CDR3 reads TGTGCCAGCAGCTTAGTAAAAGGAAGCCAAGAGACCCAGTACTTC. Translation: CASSLVKGSQETQYF.

This chain connects TRBV5-1 to TRBJ2-6; D not resolved. Per the germline V gene, CDR1 is SGHRS and CDR2 is YFSETQ. This CDR3 has 14 residues. V was clipped by 2 bases and J by 3 bases, with 6 bases between them. This chain's CDR3 is CASSFSNGANVLTF. The DNA of the CDR3 is TGCGCCAGCAGCTTTTCAAATGGGGCCAACGTCCTGACTTTC.